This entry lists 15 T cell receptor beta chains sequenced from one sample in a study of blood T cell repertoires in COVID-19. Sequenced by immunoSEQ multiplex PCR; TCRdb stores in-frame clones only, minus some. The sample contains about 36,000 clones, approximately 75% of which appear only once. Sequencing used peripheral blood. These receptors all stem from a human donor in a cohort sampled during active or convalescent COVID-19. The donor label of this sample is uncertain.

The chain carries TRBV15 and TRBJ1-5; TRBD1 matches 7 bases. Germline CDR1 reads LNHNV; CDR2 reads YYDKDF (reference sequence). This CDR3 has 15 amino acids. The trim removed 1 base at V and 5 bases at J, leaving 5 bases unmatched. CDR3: CATSRGQGDDQPQHF. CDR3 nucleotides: TGTGCCACCAGCAGAGGACAGGGCGATGATCAGCCCCAGCATTTT.

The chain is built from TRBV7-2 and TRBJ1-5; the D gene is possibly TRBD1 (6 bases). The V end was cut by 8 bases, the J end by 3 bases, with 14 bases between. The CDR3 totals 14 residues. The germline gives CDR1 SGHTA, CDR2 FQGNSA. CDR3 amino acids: CASSRDIVNQPQHF. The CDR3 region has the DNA TGTGCCAGCTCCCGGGACATAGTCAATCAGCCCCAGCATTTT.

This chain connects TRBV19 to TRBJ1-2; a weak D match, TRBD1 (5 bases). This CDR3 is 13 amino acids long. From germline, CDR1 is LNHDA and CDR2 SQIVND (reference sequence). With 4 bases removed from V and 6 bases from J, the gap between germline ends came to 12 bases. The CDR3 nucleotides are TGTGCCAGTAGTAGTGGGCCCAGGGATGGCTACACCTTC. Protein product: CASSSGPRDGYTF.

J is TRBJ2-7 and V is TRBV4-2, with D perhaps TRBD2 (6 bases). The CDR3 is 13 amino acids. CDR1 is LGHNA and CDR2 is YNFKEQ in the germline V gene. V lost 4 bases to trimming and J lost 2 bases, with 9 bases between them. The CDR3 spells CASSLRLAYEQYF. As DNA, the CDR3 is TGTGCCAGCAGCCTTAGACTAGCCTACGAGCAGTACTTC.

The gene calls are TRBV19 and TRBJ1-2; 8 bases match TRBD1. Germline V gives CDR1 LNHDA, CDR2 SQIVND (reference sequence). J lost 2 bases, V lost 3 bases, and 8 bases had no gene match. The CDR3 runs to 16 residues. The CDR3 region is CASSIPTDRGNYGYTF. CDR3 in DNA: TGTGCCAGTAGTATCCCCACCGACAGGGGAAACTATGGCTACACCTTC. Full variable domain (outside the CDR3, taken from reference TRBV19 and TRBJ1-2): DGGITQSPKYLFRKEGQNVTLSCEQNLNHDAMYWYRQDPGQGLRLIYYSQIVNDFQKGDIAEGYSVSREKKESFPLTVTSAQKNPTAFYLCASSIPTDRGNYGYTFGSGTRLTVV.

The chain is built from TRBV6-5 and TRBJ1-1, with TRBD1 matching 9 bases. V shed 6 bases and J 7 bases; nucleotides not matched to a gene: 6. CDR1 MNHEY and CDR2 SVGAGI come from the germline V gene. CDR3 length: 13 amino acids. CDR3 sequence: CASRIDRGGEAFF. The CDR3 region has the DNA TGTGCCAGCAGAATCGACAGGGGGGGTGAAGCTTTCTTT.

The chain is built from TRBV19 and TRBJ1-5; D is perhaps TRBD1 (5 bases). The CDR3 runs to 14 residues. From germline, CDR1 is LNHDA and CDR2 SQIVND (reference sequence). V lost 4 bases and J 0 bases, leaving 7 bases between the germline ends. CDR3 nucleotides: TGTGCCAGTAGTAGACAGAATAGCAATCAGCCCCAGCATTTT. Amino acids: CASSRQNSNQPQHF. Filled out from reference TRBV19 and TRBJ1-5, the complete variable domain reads DGGITQSPKYLFRKEGQNVTLSCEQNLNHDAMYWYRQDPGQGLRLIYYSQIVNDFQKGDIAEGYSVSREKKESFPLTVTSAQKNPTAFYLCASSRQNSNQPQHFGDGTRLSIL.

The chain's CDR3 is CASSLGANSPLHF. DNA for the CDR3: TGTGCCAGCAGCTTAGGAGCTAATTCACCCCTCCACTTT. The chain combines TRBV11-1 with TRBJ1-6; no clear D. V gave up 1 base and J gave up 6 bases, with 4 bases separating them. The CDR3 is made up of 13 amino acids. Germline V gene sequence: CDR1 SGHAT, CDR2 FQDESV (reference sequence).

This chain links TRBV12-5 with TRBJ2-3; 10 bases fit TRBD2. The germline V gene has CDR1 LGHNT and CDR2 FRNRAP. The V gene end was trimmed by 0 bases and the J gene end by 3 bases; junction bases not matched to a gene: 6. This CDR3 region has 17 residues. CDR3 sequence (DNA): TGTGCTAGTGGTTTGGTAAAAGCGGGAGGGCCTACAGATACGCAGTATTTT. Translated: CASGLVKAGGPTDTQYF.

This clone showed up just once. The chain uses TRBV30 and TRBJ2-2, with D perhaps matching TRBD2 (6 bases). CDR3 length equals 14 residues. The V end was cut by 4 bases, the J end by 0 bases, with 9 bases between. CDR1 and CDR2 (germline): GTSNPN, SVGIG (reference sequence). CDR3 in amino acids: CAWTAGTNTGELFF. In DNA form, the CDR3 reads TGTGCCTGGACTGCGGGAACGAACACCGGGGAGCTGTTTTTT.

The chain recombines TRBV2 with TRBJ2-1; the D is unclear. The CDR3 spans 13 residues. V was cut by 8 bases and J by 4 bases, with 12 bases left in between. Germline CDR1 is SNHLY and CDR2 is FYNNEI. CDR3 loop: CASEKNSYNEQFF. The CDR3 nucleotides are TGTGCCAGCGAGAAGAACAGTTACAATGAGCAGTTCTTC.

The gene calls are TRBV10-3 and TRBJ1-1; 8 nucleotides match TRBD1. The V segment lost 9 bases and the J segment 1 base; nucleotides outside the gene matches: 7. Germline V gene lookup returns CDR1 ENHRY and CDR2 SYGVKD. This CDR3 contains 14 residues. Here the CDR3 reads CAIQGVNRNTEAFF. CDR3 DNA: TGTGCCATACAGGGGGTAAATAGGAACACTGAAGCTTTCTTT.

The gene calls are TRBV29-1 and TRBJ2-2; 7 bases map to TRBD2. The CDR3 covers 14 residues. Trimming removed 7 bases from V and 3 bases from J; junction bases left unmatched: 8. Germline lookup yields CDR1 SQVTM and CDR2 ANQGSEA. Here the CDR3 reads CSASWTSDTGELFF. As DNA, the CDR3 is TGCAGCGCTTCTTGGACTAGTGACACCGGGGAGCTGTTTTTT.

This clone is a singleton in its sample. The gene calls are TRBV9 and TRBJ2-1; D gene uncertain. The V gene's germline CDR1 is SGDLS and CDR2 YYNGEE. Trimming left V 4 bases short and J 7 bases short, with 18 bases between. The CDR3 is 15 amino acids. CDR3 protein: CASSPISRPGNEQFF. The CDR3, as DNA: TGTGCCAGCAGCCCCATTTCCAGGCCTGGGAATGAGCAGTTCTTC.

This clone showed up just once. The CDR3 DNA reads as TGTGCCAGCAGCGTAGGGACAGTCCATAATTCACCCCTCCACTTT. Translation: CASSVGTVHNSPLHF. This chain uses TRBV9 with TRBJ1-6; a weak D match, TRBD1 (6 bases). V shed 0 bases and J shed 5 bases, with 9 bases lying between them. CDR3 size: 15 residues. CDR1 and CDR2 from the germline V gene are SGDLS and YYNGEE.